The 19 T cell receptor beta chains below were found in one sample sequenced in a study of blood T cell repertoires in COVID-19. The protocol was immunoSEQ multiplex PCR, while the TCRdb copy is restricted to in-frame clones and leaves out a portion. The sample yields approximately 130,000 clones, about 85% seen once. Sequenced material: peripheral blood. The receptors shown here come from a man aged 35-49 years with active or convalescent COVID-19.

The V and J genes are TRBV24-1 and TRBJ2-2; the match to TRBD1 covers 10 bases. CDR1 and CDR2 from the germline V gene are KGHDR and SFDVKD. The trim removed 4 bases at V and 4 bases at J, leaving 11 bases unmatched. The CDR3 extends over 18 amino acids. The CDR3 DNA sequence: TGTGCCACCAGTGAGGCCCCGGGACAGGGGTCGTCCACCGGGGAGCTGTTTTTT. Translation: CATSEAPGQGSSTGELFF.

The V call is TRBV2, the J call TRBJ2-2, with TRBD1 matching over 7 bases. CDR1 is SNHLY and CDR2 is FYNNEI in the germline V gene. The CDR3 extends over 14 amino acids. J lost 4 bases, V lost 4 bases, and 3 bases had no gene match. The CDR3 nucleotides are TGTGCCAGCAGTGTTGGGACAGTCACCGGGGAGCTGTTTTTT. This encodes CASSVGTVTGELFF. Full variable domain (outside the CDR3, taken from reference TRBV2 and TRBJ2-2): EPEVTQTPSHQVTQMGQEVILRCVPISNHLYFYWYRQILGQKVEFLVSFYNNEISEKSEIFDDQFSVERPDGSNFTLKIRSTKLEDSAMYFCASSVGTVTGELFFGEGSRLTVL.

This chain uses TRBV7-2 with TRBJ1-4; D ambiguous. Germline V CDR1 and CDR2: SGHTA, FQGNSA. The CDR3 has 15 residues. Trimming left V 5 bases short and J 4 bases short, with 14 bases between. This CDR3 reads CASSLTRDYNEKLFF. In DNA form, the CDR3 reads TGTGCCAGCAGCCTAACTCGGGATTATAATGAAAAACTGTTTTTT.

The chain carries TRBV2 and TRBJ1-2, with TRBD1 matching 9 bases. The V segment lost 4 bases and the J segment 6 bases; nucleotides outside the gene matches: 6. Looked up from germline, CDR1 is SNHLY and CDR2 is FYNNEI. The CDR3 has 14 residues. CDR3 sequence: CASSVLTGGNGYTF. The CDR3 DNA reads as TGTGCCAGCAGTGTTTTGACAGGGGGAAATGGCTACACCTTC.

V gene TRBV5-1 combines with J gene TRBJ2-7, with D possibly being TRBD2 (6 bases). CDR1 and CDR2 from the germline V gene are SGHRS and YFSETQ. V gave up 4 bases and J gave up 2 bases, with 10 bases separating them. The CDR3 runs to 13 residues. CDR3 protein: CASSGGSTYEQYF. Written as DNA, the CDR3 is TGCGCCAGCAGCGGGGGGTCTACCTACGAGCAGTACTTC.

Written as DNA, the CDR3 is TGTGCCAGCAGCTTAAACCCGCAGATCTACAATGAGCAGTTCTTC. This translates into CASSLNPQIYNEQFF. The chain joins TRBV11-2 to TRBJ2-1; D not resolved. Germline-derived CDR1 and CDR2 are SGHAT and FQNNGV. Trimming pared 2 bases from V and 3 bases from J, leaving 11 bases between. The length of the CDR3 is 15 residues.

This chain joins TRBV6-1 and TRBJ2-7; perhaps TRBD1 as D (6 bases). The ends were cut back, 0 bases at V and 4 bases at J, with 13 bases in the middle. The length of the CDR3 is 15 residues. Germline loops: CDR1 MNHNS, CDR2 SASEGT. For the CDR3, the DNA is TGTGCCAGCAGTGAAGCCCACGGACAGCGGTACGAGCAGTACTTC. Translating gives CASSEAHGQRYEQYF.

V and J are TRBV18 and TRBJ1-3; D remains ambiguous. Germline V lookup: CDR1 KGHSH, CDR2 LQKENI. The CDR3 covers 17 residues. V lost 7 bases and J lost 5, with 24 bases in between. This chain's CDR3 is CASFPLNPDLVRNTIYF. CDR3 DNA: TGTGCCAGCTTCCCGCTCAATCCAGACTTGGTCAGAAACACCATATATTTT.

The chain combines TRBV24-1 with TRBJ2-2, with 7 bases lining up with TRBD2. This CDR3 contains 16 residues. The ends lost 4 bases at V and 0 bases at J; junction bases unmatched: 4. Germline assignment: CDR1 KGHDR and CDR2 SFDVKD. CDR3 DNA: TGTGCCACCAGTGACCCCGCGGGGGCGAACACCGGGGAGCTGTTTTTT. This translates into CATSDPAGANTGELFF.

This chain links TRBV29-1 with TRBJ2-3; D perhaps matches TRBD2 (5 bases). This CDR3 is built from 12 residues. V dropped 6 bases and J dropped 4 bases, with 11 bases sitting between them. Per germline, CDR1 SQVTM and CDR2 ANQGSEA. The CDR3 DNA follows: TGCAGCGTCCAGGACGGGGCAGATACGCAGTATTTT. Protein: CSVQDGADTQYF.

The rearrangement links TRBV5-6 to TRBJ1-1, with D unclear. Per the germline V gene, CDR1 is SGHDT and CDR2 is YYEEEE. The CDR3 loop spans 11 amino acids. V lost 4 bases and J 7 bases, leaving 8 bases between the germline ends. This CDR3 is CASSRTVEAFF. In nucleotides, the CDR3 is TGTGCCAGCAGCCGAACAGTTGAAGCTTTCTTT. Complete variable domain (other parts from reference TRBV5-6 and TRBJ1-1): DAGVTQSPTHLIKTRGQQVTLRCSPKSGHDTVSWYQQALGQGPQFIFQYYEEEERQRGNFPDRFSGHQFPNYSSELNVNALLLGDSALYLCASSRTVEAFFGQGTRLTVV.

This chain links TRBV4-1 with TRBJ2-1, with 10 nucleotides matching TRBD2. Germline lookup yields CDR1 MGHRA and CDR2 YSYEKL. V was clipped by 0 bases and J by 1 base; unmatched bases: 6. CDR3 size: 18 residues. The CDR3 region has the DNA TGCGCCAGCAGCCAAGATCAGGAGCGGGGGGGATCCTACAATGAGCAGTTCTTC. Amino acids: CASSQDQERGGSYNEQFF.

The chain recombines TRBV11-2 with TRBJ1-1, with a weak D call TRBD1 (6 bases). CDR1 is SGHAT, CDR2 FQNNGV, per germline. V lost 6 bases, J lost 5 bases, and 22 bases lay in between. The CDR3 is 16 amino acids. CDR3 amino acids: CASRRHLRGGLTEAFF. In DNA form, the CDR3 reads TGTGCCAGCAGACGACACCTGAGGGGGGGCCTGACTGAAGCTTTCTTT.

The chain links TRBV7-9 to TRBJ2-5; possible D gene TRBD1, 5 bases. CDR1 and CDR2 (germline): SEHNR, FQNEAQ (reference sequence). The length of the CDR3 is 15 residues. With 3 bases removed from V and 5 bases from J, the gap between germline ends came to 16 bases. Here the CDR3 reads CASSFPRWGEETQYF. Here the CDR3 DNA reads TGTGCCAGCAGCTTTCCTCGATGGGGCGAGGAGACCCAGTACTTC.

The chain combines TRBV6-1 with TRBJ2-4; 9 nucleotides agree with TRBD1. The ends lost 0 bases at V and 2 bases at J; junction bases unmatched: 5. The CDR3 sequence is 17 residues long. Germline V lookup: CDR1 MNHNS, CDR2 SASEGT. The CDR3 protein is CASSEAVGQGSKNIQYF. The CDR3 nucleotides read TGTGCCAGCAGTGAAGCCGTGGGACAGGGATCCAAAAACATTCAGTACTTC.

The CDR3 is CASSQGQGYDEQYF. For the CDR3, the DNA is TGTGCCAGCAGCCAGGGACAGGGGTACGACGAGCAGTACTTC. The chain carries TRBV3-1 (or the pseudogene TRBV3-2) and TRBJ2-7; TRBD1 agrees at 10 bases. J lost 5 bases, V lost 3 bases, and 4 bases had no gene match. The CDR3 contains 14 residues. Germline-derived CDR1 and CDR2 are LGHDT and YNNKEL (reference sequence).

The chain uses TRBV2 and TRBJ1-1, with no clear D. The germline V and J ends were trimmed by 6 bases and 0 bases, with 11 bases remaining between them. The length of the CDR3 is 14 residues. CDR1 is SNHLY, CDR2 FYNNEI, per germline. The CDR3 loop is CASRLGDLNTEAFF. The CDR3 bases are TGTGCCAGCAGGCTAGGAGACTTGAACACTGAAGCTTTCTTT.

CDR3 protein: CASNAGGLAVRHTQYF. The CDR3 DNA reads as TGTGCCAGCAACGCCGGTGGGCTAGCGGTTCGACATACGCAGTATTTT. The rearrangement links TRBV3-1 (or the pseudogene TRBV3-2) to TRBJ2-3, with 7 nucleotides matching TRBD2. In germline, CDR1 is LGHDT, CDR2 YNNKEL (reference sequence). Losses at the gene ends were 7 bases for V and 7 bases for J; bases not matched to a gene: 17. This CDR3 spans 16 amino acids.

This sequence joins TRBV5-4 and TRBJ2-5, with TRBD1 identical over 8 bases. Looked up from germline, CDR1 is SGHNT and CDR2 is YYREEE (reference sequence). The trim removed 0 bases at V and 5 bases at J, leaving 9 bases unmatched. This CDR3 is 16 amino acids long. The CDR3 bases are TGTGCCAGCAGCTTGGCCGCTCAGGGGGCTGACGAGACCCAGTACTTC. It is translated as CASSLAAQGADETQYF.